This TCR beta chain derives from a study of cytomegalovirus exposure and HLA in healthy donors. CDR1 and CDR2 (germline): MNHNS, SASEGT. The CDR3 length is 14 residues. The J segment lost 5 bases and the V segment lost 4 bases, leaving 5 bases of the junction unmatched. Profiled with immunoSEQ multiplex PCR; TCRdb holds only in-frame clones, not every one. This sample has 260,000 or so clones, with roughly 90% found just once. This clone was seen just once. The J gene is TRBJ1-5, the V gene TRBV6-1; 7 nucleotides line up with TRBD1. The sequence came from a young woman in good health and CMV-seronegative. Sequenced material: PBMCs. In nucleotides, the CDR3 is TGTGCCAGCAGTGGCCGGGACAGCTATCAGCCCCAGCATTTT. Amino acids: CASSGRDSYQPQHF.